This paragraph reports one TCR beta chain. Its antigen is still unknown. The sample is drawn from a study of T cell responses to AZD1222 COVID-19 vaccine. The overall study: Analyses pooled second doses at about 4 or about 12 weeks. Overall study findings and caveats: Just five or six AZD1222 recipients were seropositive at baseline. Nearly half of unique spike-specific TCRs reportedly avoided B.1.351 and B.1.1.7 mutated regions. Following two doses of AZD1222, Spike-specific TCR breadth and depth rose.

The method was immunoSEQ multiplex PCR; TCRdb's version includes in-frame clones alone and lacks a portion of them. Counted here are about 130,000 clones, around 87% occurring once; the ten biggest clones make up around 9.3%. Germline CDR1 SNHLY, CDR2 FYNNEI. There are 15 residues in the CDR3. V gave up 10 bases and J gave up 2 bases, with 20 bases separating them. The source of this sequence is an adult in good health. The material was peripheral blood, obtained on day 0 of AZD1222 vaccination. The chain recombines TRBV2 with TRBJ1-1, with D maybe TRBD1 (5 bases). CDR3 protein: CATSRGAQVNTEAFF. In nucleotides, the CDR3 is TGTGCCACCTCCCGAGGGGCTCAAGTCAACACTGAAGCTTTCTTT.